This T cell receptor (beta chain) was documented in a study of T-cell memory formation after mild COVID-19. Turning to this clonotype: The antigen is not known.

Overall study results and limits: Day 15 to 85 contracting clones showed balanced CD4/CD8; day 15 to 37 expanders favored CD4+. Proof of SARS-CoV-2 specificity was absent for the second-wave clones that crested on day 37.

In germline, CDR1 is MNHEY, CDR2 SVGAGI. The CDR3 is made up of 14 amino acids. V lost 4 bases and J lost 12; bases outside the gene matches: 12. TCR alpha and TCR beta cDNA libraries carrying sample barcodes and UMIs were produced by 5'RACE using constant-segment primers. Each CDR3 protein is one row after TCRdb ran MiXCR on the 5' RACE reads. The repertoire holds some 100,000 distinct CDR3 sequences, 11% seen once, with about 40% in the top ten. This receptor was identified in a man in his late teens or twenties who had mild COVID-19 (a few samples of this study predate the infection). Cell type and time point are not known. What was sequenced was PBMCs or a T cell subset sorted from them (not recorded which). The J gene is TRBJ2-1, the V gene TRBV6-5; TRBD1 aligns across 7 bases. The CDR3: CASSFGLQGVLQFF. CDR3 nucleotide sequence: TGTGCCAGCAGTTTTGGTCTCCAGGGGGTCCTGCAGTTCTTC.